These T cell receptor beta chains were read from a single sample in a study of vaccination and CD4 T cells after COVID-19. TCRdb reprocessed the PCR reads via MiXCR and lists one record per CDR3 protein. Of under 15,000 distinct CDR3 sequences listed, about 50% are singletons. Their specific antigens are unknown. Sequenced: CD4+ T cells from blood, cultured in vitro. The receptor source for this set is a human donor who had recovered from COVID-19. The CDR3 runs from the conserved cysteine through the conserved F or W. Each record gives: J gene, V gene, clone size, D gene, CDR3 protein, CDR3 DNA. D genes are given only for firm matches. Some rows have no size entry. The others give once, few or many, or a class for an expanded clone.

J gene: TRBJ2-2
V gene: TRBV5-1
clone size: NA
D gene: TRBD2
CDR3 protein: CASSTSSSGGAYGTGELFF
CDR3 DNA: TGCGCCAGCAGCACCTCCTCTAGCGGGGGGGCCTACGGCACCGGGGAGCTGTTTTTT

J gene: TRBJ2-7
V gene: TRBV6-5
clone size: few
D gene: NA
CDR3 protein: CASSYSKRSLTYEQYF
CDR3 DNA: TGTGCCAGCAGTTACTCGAAACGGAGTTTAACCTACGAGCAGTACTTC

J gene: TRBJ2-2
V gene: TRBV11-2
clone size: NA
D gene: NA
CDR3 protein: CASSLGRAGAYTGELFF
CDR3 DNA: TGTGCCAGCAGCTTAGGCCGGGCAGGGGCTTACACCGGGGAGCTGTTTTTT

J gene: TRBJ2-5
V gene: TRBV6-2/TRBV6-3
clone size: NA
D gene: NA
CDR3 protein: CASSPSTWTQYF
CDR3 DNA: TGTGCCAGCAGTCCCTCGACTTGGACCCAGTACTTC

J gene: TRBJ1-2
V gene: TRBV6-5
clone size: NA
D gene: TRBD1
CDR3 protein: CASSYRGQGAKYGYTF
CDR3 DNA: TGTGCCAGCAGTTATAGAGGCCAGGGGGCTAAGTATGGCTACACCTTC

J gene: TRBJ2-7
V gene: TRBV6-2/TRBV6-3
clone size: NA
D gene: NA
CDR3 protein: CASRVGWMNYEQYF
CDR3 DNA: TGTGCCAGCAGAGTGGGATGGATGAACTACGAGCAGTACTTC

J gene: TRBJ2-7
V gene: TRBV12-3/TRBV12-4
clone size: NA
D gene: NA
CDR3 protein: CASSGTDPMTSYEQYF
CDR3 DNA: TGTGCCAGCAGTGGGACGGACCCCATGACCTCCTACGAGCAGTACTTC

J gene: TRBJ2-6
V gene: TRBV30
clone size: NA
D gene: NA
CDR3 protein: CAWRGTPTSSGANVLTF
CDR3 DNA: TGTGCCTGGAGGGGGACGCCTACAAGTTCTGGGGCCAACGTCCTGACTTTC

J gene: TRBJ1-4
V gene: TRBV10-3
clone size: NA
D gene: NA
CDR3 protein: CAISESTGSNEKLFF
CDR3 DNA: TGTGCCATCAGTGAGTCGACAGGCAGCAATGAAAAACTGTTTTTT

J gene: TRBJ2-7
V gene: TRBV18
clone size: NA
D gene: TRBD2
CDR3 protein: CASSSQRGTYEQYF
CDR3 DNA: TGTGCCAGCTCATCACAGCGGGGTACCTACGAGCAGTACTTC

J gene: TRBJ1-2
V gene: TRBV2
clone size: NA
D gene: NA
CDR3 protein: CASSDRQDYGYTF
CDR3 DNA: TGTGCCAGCAGTGACAGGCAGGACTATGGCTACACCTTC

J gene: TRBJ2-3
V gene: TRBV21-1
clone size: few
D gene: NA
CDR3 protein: CASSLCSDTQYF
CDR3 DNA: TGTGCCAGCAGCTTATGCTCAGATACGCAGTATTTT

J gene: TRBJ1-1
V gene: TRBV29-1
clone size: NA
D gene: NA
CDR3 protein: CSVALSGGGGTEAFF
CDR3 DNA: TGCAGCGTTGCTTTATCGGGGGGTGGCGGAACTGAAGCTTTCTTT

J gene: TRBJ2-2
V gene: TRBV6-1
clone size: NA
D gene: NA
CDR3 protein: CASSRGLKATGELFF
CDR3 DNA: TGTGCCAGCAGCCGCGGACTGAAAGCCACCGGGGAGCTGTTTTTT

J gene: TRBJ2-7
V gene: TRBV2
clone size: few
D gene: NA
CDR3 protein: CASILDSSYEQYF
CDR3 DNA: TGTGCCAGCATCCTAGACAGCTCCTACGAGCAGTACTTC

J gene: TRBJ2-3
V gene: TRBV5-6
clone size: few
D gene: NA
CDR3 protein: CASSVYGGFVLTDTQYF
CDR3 DNA: TGTGCCAGCAGCGTTTACGGAGGCTTTGTGCTCACAGATACGCAGTATTTT

J gene: TRBJ2-5
V gene: TRBV20-1
clone size: few
D gene: NA
CDR3 protein: CSARDLAGQETQYF
CDR3 DNA: TGCAGTGCTAGAGATCTAGCAGGACAAGAGACCCAGTACTTC

J gene: TRBJ2-2
V gene: TRBV10-1
clone size: NA
D gene: NA
CDR3 protein: CASSDPSAAGELFF
CDR3 DNA: TGCGCCAGCAGTGACCCCTCGGCTGCCGGGGAGCTGTTTTTT

J gene: TRBJ2-2
V gene: TRBV5-1
clone size: NA
D gene: NA
CDR3 protein: CASSLAGQLNTGELFF
CDR3 DNA: TGCGCCAGCAGCTTAGCGGGACAGTTGAACACCGGGGAGCTGTTTTTT

J gene: TRBJ1-6
V gene: TRBV30
clone size: NA
D gene: NA
CDR3 protein: CAWSSGLYSPLHF
CDR3 DNA: TGTGCCTGGAGTTCCGGCCTTTACTCACCCCTCCACTTT

J gene: TRBJ1-1
V gene: TRBV5-1
clone size: NA
D gene: NA
CDR3 protein: CASSLEGTEAFF
CDR3 DNA: TGCGCCAGCAGCTTGGAGGGAACTGAAGCTTTCTTT

J gene: TRBJ1-3
V gene: TRBV11-3
clone size: NA
D gene: NA
CDR3 protein: CASSSSKIGYGNTIYF
CDR3 DNA: TGTGCCAGCAGCTCCTCAAAGATCGGATATGGAAACACCATATATTTT

J gene: TRBJ2-1
V gene: TRBV19
clone size: NA
D gene: NA
CDR3 protein: CASSMRVVNTYNEQFF
CDR3 DNA: TGTGCCAGTAGTATGAGGGTAGTAAACACCTACAATGAGCAGTTCTTC

J gene: TRBJ1-2
V gene: TRBV10-3
clone size: few
D gene: NA
CDR3 protein: CAIIGGAQDGYTF
CDR3 DNA: TGTGCCATCATCGGAGGGGCGCAGGATGGCTACACCTTC

J gene: TRBJ2-3
V gene: TRBV20-1
clone size: NA
D gene: TRBD1
CDR3 protein: CSARDPTGLHTDTQYF
CDR3 DNA: TGCAGTGCTAGAGACCCGACAGGGCTCCACACAGATACGCAGTATTTT

J gene: TRBJ1-2
V gene: TRBV6-1
clone size: large
D gene: TRBD1
CDR3 protein: CASSPRTGALGYTF
CDR3 DNA: TGTGCCAGCAGTCCGAGGACAGGGGCCCTTGGCTACACCTTC

J gene: TRBJ1-5
V gene: TRBV28
clone size: NA
D gene: NA
CDR3 protein: CASSWILRLNQPQHF
CDR3 DNA: TGTGCCAGCAGCTGGATACTAAGGCTCAATCAGCCCCAGCATTTT

J gene: TRBJ1-2
V gene: TRBV4-3
clone size: NA
D gene: NA
CDR3 protein: CASSQDRHSPNGYTF
CDR3 DNA: TGCGCCAGCAGCCAAGATCGACATTCGCCTAATGGCTACACCTTC

J gene: TRBJ1-6
V gene: TRBV11-3
clone size: NA
D gene: TRBD1
CDR3 protein: CASSPWGQGANNSSPLHF
CDR3 DNA: TGTGCCAGCAGCCCGTGGGGACAGGGGGCGAATAATAGTTCACCCCTCCACTTT

J gene: TRBJ1-1
V gene: TRBV18
clone size: NA
D gene: NA
CDR3 protein: CASSPRPDTEAFF
CDR3 DNA: TGTGCCAGCTCACCACGTCCCGACACTGAAGCTTTCTTT

J gene: TRBJ2-3
V gene: TRBV10-3
clone size: NA
D gene: TRBD2
CDR3 protein: CAISPAGSGGRTDTQYF
CDR3 DNA: TGTGCCATCAGTCCCGCGGGGAGCGGGGGGCGCACAGATACGCAGTATTTT

J gene: TRBJ2-7
V gene: TRBV7-9
clone size: NA
D gene: TRBD1
CDR3 protein: CASSFDRGLRYEQYF
CDR3 DNA: TGTGCCAGCAGCTTTGATAGGGGGCTTAGGTACGAGCAGTACTTC

J gene: TRBJ2-2
V gene: TRBV28
clone size: NA
D gene: NA
CDR3 protein: CASSRFTGELFF
CDR3 DNA: TGTGCCAGCAGCCGGTTTACCGGGGAGCTGTTTTTT

J gene: TRBJ2-5
V gene: TRBV6-2/TRBV6-3
clone size: few
D gene: NA
CDR3 protein: CASSYSGETQYF
CDR3 DNA: TGTGCCAGCAGTTACTCTGGGGAGACCCAGTACTTC

J gene: TRBJ2-3
V gene: TRBV20-1
clone size: few
D gene: TRBD2
CDR3 protein: CSAYWAGEGDTQYF
CDR3 DNA: TGCAGTGCCTATTGGGCGGGGGAGGGAGATACGCAGTATTTT

J gene: TRBJ1-2
V gene: TRBV20-1
clone size: few
D gene: TRBD1
CDR3 protein: CSADRQGSYTF
CDR3 DNA: TGCAGTGCTGACAGACAGGGAAGCTACACCTTC

J gene: TRBJ2-5
V gene: TRBV11-2
clone size: NA
D gene: NA
CDR3 protein: CASSPLAGEMKTQYF
CDR3 DNA: TGTGCCAGCAGCCCTCTCGCAGGGGAAATGAAGACCCAGTACTTC

J gene: TRBJ2-2
V gene: TRBV2
clone size: NA
D gene: NA
CDR3 protein: CASSEAMGGAGELFF
CDR3 DNA: TGTGCCAGCAGTGAAGCGATGGGGGGCGCCGGGGAGCTGTTTTTT

J gene: TRBJ2-2
V gene: TRBV20-1
clone size: NA
D gene: NA
CDR3 protein: CSASRASGTGELFF
CDR3 DNA: TGCAGTGCTAGTCGCGCGTCGGGCACCGGGGAGCTGTTTTTT

J gene: TRBJ1-1
V gene: TRBV20-1
clone size: NA
D gene: NA
CDR3 protein: CSAGAPVGNTEAFF
CDR3 DNA: TGCAGTGCTGGAGCCCCGGTGGGGAACACTGAAGCTTTCTTT

J gene: TRBJ1-2
V gene: TRBV7-2
clone size: few
D gene: NA
CDR3 protein: CASRRGSGYTF
CDR3 DNA: TGTGCCAGCAGGAGGGGGTCTGGCTACACCTTC

J gene: TRBJ2-3
V gene: TRBV12-3/TRBV12-4
clone size: few
D gene: NA
CDR3 protein: CASSLRGTQYF
CDR3 DNA: TGTGCCAGCAGTTTACGTGGTACGCAGTATTTT

J gene: TRBJ1-2
V gene: TRBV30
clone size: few
D gene: TRBD1
CDR3 protein: CAWSGWDRGGYTF
CDR3 DNA: TGTGCCTGGAGTGGATGGGACAGGGGTGGCTACACCTTC

J gene: TRBJ1-2
V gene: TRBV5-1
clone size: NA
D gene: TRBD1
CDR3 protein: CASSPGDSEYGYTF
CDR3 DNA: TGCGCCAGCAGCCCAGGGGACAGCGAATATGGCTACACCTTC

J gene: TRBJ1-5
V gene: TRBV6-2/TRBV6-3
clone size: NA
D gene: NA
CDR3 protein: CASSYLPDQPQHF
CDR3 DNA: TGTGCCAGCAGTTACCTACCGGATCAGCCCCAGCATTTT

J gene: TRBJ2-5
V gene: TRBV6-1
clone size: NA
D gene: NA
CDR3 protein: CASSQAPGTETQYF
CDR3 DNA: TGTGCCAGCAGTCAGGCGCCGGGGACAGAGACCCAGTACTTC

J gene: TRBJ1-2
V gene: TRBV5-1
clone size: NA
D gene: TRBD1
CDR3 protein: CASSSATGDYGYTF
CDR3 DNA: TGCGCCAGCAGCTCAGCGACAGGGGACTATGGCTACACCTTC

J gene: TRBJ2-3
V gene: TRBV7-9
clone size: few
D gene: TRBD1
CDR3 protein: CASTYGQGPDTQYF
CDR3 DNA: TGTGCCAGCACCTATGGACAGGGGCCAGATACGCAGTATTTT

J gene: TRBJ2-1
V gene: TRBV10-3
clone size: NA
D gene: TRBD1
CDR3 protein: CAISGDRGSYNEQFF
CDR3 DNA: TGTGCCATCAGCGGGGACAGGGGATCCTACAATGAGCAGTTCTTC

J gene: TRBJ2-7
V gene: TRBV5-1
clone size: NA
D gene: TRBD2
CDR3 protein: CASGPNPSGGSSYEQYF
CDR3 DNA: TGCGCCAGCGGACCGAACCCTAGCGGGGGGTCCTCCTACGAGCAGTACTTC

J gene: TRBJ2-3
V gene: TRBV20-1
clone size: NA
D gene: NA
CDR3 protein: CSAGGLGRSTDTQYF
CDR3 DNA: TGCAGTGCTGGGGGTCTGGGGAGGAGCACAGATACGCAGTATTTT

J gene: TRBJ1-1
V gene: TRBV20-1
clone size: few
D gene: NA
CDR3 protein: CSAEAGTLNTEAFF
CDR3 DNA: TGCAGTGCCGAGGCCGGGACATTGAACACTGAAGCTTTCTTT

J gene: TRBJ1-2
V gene: TRBV19
clone size: NA
D gene: TRBD1
CDR3 protein: CASTLPGTGVQGYTF
CDR3 DNA: TGTGCCAGTACCCTGCCCGGGACAGGGGTACAAGGCTACACCTTC

J gene: TRBJ1-4
V gene: TRBV5-1
clone size: NA
D gene: NA
CDR3 protein: CASSPGTASEKLFF
CDR3 DNA: TGCGCCAGCAGCCCCGGGACCGCGAGTGAAAAACTGTTTTTT

J gene: TRBJ2-5
V gene: TRBV4-3
clone size: NA
D gene: NA
CDR3 protein: CASSRQVEETQYF
CDR3 DNA: TGCGCCAGCAGCCGACAGGTGGAAGAGACCCAGTACTTC

J gene: TRBJ2-3
V gene: TRBV11-2
clone size: few
D gene: NA
CDR3 protein: CASSSLTDTQYF
CDR3 DNA: TGTGCCAGCAGCTCCCTCACAGATACGCAGTATTTT

J gene: TRBJ1-2
V gene: TRBV30
clone size: NA
D gene: NA
CDR3 protein: CASQGRDYGYTF
CDR3 DNA: TGTGCCTCACAGGGCAGGGACTATGGCTACACCTTC

J gene: TRBJ1-4
V gene: TRBV20-1
clone size: NA
D gene: NA
CDR3 protein: CSARGGATNEKLFF
CDR3 DNA: TGCAGTGCTAGAGGGGGAGCTACTAATGAAAAACTGTTTTTT

J gene: TRBJ2-7
V gene: TRBV5-4
clone size: few
D gene: TRBD2
CDR3 protein: CASSLEGTSVLGEQYF
CDR3 DNA: TGTGCCAGCAGCTTGGAAGGGACTAGCGTCCTGGGCGAGCAGTACTTC

J gene: TRBJ1-2
V gene: TRBV5-5
clone size: once
D gene: NA
CDR3 protein: CASSWGRGDGYTF
CDR3 DNA: TGTGCCAGCAGCTGGGGGCGGGGGGATGGCTACACCTTC